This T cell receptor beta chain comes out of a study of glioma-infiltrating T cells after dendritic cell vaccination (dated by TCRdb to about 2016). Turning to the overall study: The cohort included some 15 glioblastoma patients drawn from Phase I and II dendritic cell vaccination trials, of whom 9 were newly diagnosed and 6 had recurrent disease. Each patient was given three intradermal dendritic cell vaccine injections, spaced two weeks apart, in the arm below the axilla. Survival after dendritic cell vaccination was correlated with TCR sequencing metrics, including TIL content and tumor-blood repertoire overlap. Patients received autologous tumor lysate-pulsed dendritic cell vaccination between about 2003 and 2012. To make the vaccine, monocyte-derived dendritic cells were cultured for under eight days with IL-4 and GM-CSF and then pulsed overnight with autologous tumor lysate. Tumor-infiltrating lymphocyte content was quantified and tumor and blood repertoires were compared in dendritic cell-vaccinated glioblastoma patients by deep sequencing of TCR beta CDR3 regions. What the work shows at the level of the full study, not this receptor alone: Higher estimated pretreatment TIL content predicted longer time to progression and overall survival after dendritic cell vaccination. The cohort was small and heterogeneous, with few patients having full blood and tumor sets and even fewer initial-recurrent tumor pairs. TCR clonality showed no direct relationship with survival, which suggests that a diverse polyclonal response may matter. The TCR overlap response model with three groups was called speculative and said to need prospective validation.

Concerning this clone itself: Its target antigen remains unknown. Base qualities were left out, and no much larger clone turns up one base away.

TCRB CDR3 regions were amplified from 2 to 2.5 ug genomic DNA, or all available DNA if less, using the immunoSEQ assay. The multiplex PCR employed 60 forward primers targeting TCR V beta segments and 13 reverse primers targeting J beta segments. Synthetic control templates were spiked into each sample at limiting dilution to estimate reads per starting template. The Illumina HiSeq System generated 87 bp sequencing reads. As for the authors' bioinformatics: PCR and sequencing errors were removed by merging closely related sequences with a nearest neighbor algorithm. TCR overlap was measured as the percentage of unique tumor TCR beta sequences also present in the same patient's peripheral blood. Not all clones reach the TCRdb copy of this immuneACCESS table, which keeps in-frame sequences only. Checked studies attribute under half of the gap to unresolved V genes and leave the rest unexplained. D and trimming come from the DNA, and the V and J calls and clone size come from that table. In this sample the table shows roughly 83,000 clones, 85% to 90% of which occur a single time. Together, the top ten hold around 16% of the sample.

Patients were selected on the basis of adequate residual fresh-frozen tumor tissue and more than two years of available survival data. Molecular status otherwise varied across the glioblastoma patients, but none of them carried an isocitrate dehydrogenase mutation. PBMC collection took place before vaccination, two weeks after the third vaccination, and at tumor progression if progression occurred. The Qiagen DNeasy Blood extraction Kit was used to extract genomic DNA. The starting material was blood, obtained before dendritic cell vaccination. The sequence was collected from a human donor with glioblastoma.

For the CDR3, the sequence is CASSWGLAGDHEQYF. The DNA reads as follows: TGTGCCAGCAGTTGGGGACTAGCGGGAGACCACGAGCAGTACTTC. Recombination linked TRBV6-5 to TRBJ2-7, with 14 junctional bases fitting TRBD2. As encoded in the germline V gene, CDR1 is MNHEY while CDR2 is SVGAGI. The CDR3 contains 15 residues, cysteine and phenylalanine counted. CDR3 DNA only is kept here, 45 bases in frame from base 1. Trimming removed 4 bases from V and 5 bases from J; the gene matches leave 4 bases unexplained.